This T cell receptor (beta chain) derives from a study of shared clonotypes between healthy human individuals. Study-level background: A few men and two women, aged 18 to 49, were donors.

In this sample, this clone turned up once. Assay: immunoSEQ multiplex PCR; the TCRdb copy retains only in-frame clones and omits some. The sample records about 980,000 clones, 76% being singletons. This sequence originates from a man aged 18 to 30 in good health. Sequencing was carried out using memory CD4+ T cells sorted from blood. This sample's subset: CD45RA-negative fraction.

CDR3 DNA sequence: TGTGCCAGTAGTATAGAGGCCAGCTATGGCTACACCTTC. Protein: CASSIEASYGYTF. The V gene is TRBV19, the J gene TRBJ1-2; D uncertain. Trimming cost V 0 bases and J 4 bases, with 6 bases left between them. CDR1 is LNHDA, CDR2 SQIVND, per germline (reference sequence). The length of the CDR3 is 13 residues.